The TCR beta chain described here comes from a study of T cells in tuberculosis. Study-wide points: Active tuberculosis alpha repertoires lay closer to GMM-specific TCRs than controls'. Shorter CDR3-alpha in active tuberculosis partly drove smaller distances. Active tuberculosis cases were adults; controls were adolescents.

Concerning this clone: Its antigen remains unknown.

Clones were sequenced by immunoSEQ multiplex PCR, and TCRdb holds only the in-frame ones, with some missing. Here the sample spans roughly 45,000 clones, around 94% being singletons. After removal of 7 bases from V and 2 bases from J, the junction contained 9 bases not matched to a gene. The CDR3 runs to 15 residues. The germline CDR1 and CDR2 sequences are SQVTM and ANQGSEA. Each donor contributed about 100,000 T cells on average, unsorted. Source material: PBMCs. The TCR sequence derives from a donor aged 10 to 29 with latent tuberculosis or without tuberculosis infection. Some clones in this sample may be carry-over from other donors' samples. V usage is TRBV29-1 and J usage is TRBJ2-1; the match to TRBD2 covers 9 bases. CDR3 residues: CSGKTSGIPYNEQFF. The DNA for the CDR3 is TGCAGCGGTAAGACTAGCGGAATTCCCTACAATGAGCAGTTCTTC.